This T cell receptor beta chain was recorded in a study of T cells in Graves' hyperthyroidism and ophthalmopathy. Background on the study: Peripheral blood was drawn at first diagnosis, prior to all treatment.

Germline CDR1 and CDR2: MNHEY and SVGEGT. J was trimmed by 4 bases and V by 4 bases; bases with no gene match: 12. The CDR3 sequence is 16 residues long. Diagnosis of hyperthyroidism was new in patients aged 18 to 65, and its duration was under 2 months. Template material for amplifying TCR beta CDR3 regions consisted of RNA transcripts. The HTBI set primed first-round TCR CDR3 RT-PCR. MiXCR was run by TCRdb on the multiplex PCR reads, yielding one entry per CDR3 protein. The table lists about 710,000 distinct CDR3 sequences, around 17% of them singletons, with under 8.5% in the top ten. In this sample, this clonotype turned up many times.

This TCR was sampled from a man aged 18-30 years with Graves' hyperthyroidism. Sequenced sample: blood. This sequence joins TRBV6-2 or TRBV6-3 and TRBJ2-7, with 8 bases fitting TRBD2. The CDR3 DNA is TGTGCCAGCAGTTTCCCCTTAGCGGGATCGCCTTACGAGCAGTACTTC. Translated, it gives CASSFPLAGSPYEQYF.